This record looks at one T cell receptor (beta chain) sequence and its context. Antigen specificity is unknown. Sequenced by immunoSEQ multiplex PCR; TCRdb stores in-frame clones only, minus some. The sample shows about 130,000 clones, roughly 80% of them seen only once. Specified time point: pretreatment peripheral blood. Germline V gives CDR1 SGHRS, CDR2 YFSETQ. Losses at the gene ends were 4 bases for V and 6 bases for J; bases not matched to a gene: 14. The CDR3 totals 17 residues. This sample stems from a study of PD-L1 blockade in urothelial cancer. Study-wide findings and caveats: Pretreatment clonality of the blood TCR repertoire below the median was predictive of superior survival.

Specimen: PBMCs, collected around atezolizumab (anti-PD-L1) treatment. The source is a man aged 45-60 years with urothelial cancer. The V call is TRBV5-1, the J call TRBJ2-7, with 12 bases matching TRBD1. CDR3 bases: TGCGCCAGCAGCCCCGGGACAGGGGGCTCTTCAGCTCGCGAGCAGTACTTC. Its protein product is CASSPGTGGSSAREQYF.